This T cell receptor beta chain was observed in a study of regulatory T cells in long-lasting Graves disease. Construction of TCR beta libraries relied on iRepertoire HTBI primers and on Arm-PCR targeting CDR3 regions. TCRdb re-analysed the multiplex PCR reads in MiXCR, keeping a single row per CDR3 protein. The top ten clones hold under 20% of a sample with around 460,000 distinct CDR3 sequences, less than 15% of them seen once. The germline gives CDR1 SGHTA, CDR2 FQGTGA. The CDR3 is 18 amino acids. Trimming left V 1 base short and J 3 bases short, with 19 bases between. Overall study findings and caveats: There was favoring of TRBV28, TRBJ1-2 and TRBJ2-5 in persistent disease.

Indicated time point: newly diagnosed GD, antithyroid drugs for less than 3 months. The TCR library used RNA extracted from PBMCs. In each case, Graves' disease was diagnosed per American Thyroid Association guidelines. Patients came from an endocrinology department in Xi'an, China. This clonotype showed up many times. Its antigen is unidentified. A further study also used this sample, focusing on T cells in Graves' hyperthyroidism and ophthalmopathy.

This receptor was taken from a woman aged 50 to 60 with Graves disease. The sequences come from peripheral blood mononuclear cells (PBMCs), collected at new diagnosis, from a patient treated with antithyroid drugs. This chain uses TRBV7-3 with TRBJ2-1, with D hard to call. CDR3 nucleotide sequence: TGTGCCAGCAGCTTAATGGCCCCCGGGCGCCTTGGCTACAATGAGCAGTTCTTC. Amino acid sequence: CASSLMAPGRLGYNEQFF.